This entry lists 10 T cell receptor beta chains sequenced from one sample in a study of blood T cell repertoires in COVID-19. The method was immunoSEQ multiplex PCR; TCRdb's version includes in-frame clones alone and lacks a portion of them. The sample has fewer than 250,000 clones; around 80% are singletons. The sequenced sample consisted of peripheral blood. Every receptor here comes from a human donor in a cohort sampled during active COVID-19.

This clone occurred a few times. V usage is TRBV18 and J usage is TRBJ1-5; tentative D call: TRBD1 (6 bases). The V end was cut by 8 bases, the J end by 2 bases, with 19 bases between. CDR1 and CDR2 from the germline V gene are KGHSH and LQKENI. The CDR3 runs 16 residues. The CDR3 region is CASTGGGASGNQPQHF. In DNA, the CDR3 is TGTGCCAGCACCGGCGGGGGCGCATCTGGCAATCAGCCCCAGCATTTT. Based on the CDR3 plus reference TRBV18 and TRBJ1-5, the full variable domain is NAGVMQNPRHLVRRRGQEARLRCSPMKGHSHVYWYRQLPEEGLKFMVYLQKENIIDESGMPKERFSAEFPKEGPSILRIQQVVRGDSAAYFCASTGGGASGNQPQHFGDGTRLSIL.

Here the CDR3 DNA reads TGCAGCGTTCATAAAGGGAGCCACGAGCAGTACTTC. Its translation: CSVHKGSHEQYF. V usage is TRBV29-1 and J usage is TRBJ2-7; D may be TRBD2 (5 bases). Germline loops: CDR1 SQVTM, CDR2 ANQGSEA. V lost 5 bases, J lost 5 bases, and 13 bases lay in between. This CDR3 is built from 12 residues.

The rearrangement joins TRBV19 to TRBJ1-2, with D possibly TRBD1 on 6 matching bases. The V end was cut by 8 bases, the J end by 5 bases, with 30 bases between. From germline, CDR1 is LNHDA and CDR2 SQIVND (reference sequence). The CDR3 sequence is 18 residues long. CDR3 sequence (DNA): TGTGCCAGTGGGGGCTCGGTCGAGGAACTCTATCGGGGATATGGCTACACCTTC. Translated: CASGGSVEELYRGYGYTF.

This chain uses TRBV6-5 with TRBJ2-7; tentatively, D is TRBD1 (5 bases). The V end lost 5 bases, the J end lost 5 bases, and 16 bases lay between the germline ends. This CDR3 contains 14 residues. Germline V gives CDR1 MNHEY, CDR2 SVGAGI. CDR3 protein: CASSTRVARDEQYF. The CDR3 DNA sequence: TGTGCCAGCAGTACTCGAGTTGCCAGGGACGAGCAGTACTTC.

The rearrangement uses TRBV27 and TRBJ1-2; 8 bases fit TRBD1. Per the germline V gene, CDR1 is MNHEY and CDR2 is SMNVEV (reference sequence). The junction had 8 bases not matched to a gene; V was cut back by 4 bases and J by 7 bases. The CDR3 contains 14 residues. The CDR3 sequence: CASSSWTGRGGYTF. The CDR3, as DNA: TGTGCCAGCAGTTCGTGGACAGGGCGAGGTGGCTACACCTTC.

V gene TRBV4-2 combines with J gene TRBJ2-4, with 10 bases that match TRBD2. Germline CDR1 and CDR2: LGHNA and YNFKEQ. CDR3 length: 16 residues. Germline trimming cut 0 bases from V and 5 bases from J; bases unmatched to any gene: 4. CDR3 loop: CASSQDRGLAQNIQYF. For the CDR3, the DNA is TGTGCCAGCAGCCAAGACCGGGGACTAGCGCAAAACATTCAGTACTTC.

The count of this clone is one. The chain links TRBV19 to TRBJ1-5, with D maybe TRBD1 (6 bases). V was clipped by 6 bases and J by 3 bases, with 27 bases between them. The germline V gene has CDR1 LNHDA and CDR2 SQIVND (reference sequence). CDR3 length equals 19 residues. The CDR3 nucleotides read TGTGCCAGTAGGCGGTTAAGAGGGGACAAAACAACCAACAATCAGCCCCAGCATTTT. Its translation: CASRRLRGDKTTNNQPQHF.

The chain employs TRBV29-1 and TRBJ2-3; unclear D gene. The V end lost 4 bases, the J end lost 4 bases, and 9 bases lay between the germline ends. This CDR3 contains 12 residues. Germline CDR1 and CDR2: SQVTM and ANQGSEA. DNA of the CDR3: TGCAGCGTTGGTCTTCCGGCAGATACGCAGTATTTT. It is translated as CSVGLPADTQYF.

The chain employs TRBV6-2 or TRBV6-3 and TRBJ1-5; TRBD1 is a possible D gene (6 bases). V was trimmed by 5 bases and J by 3 bases, leaving 11 bases between them. The CDR3 has 14 amino acids. Germline lookup yields CDR1 MNHEY and CDR2 SVGEGT. Here the CDR3 reads CASSTQGPNQPQHF. DNA for the CDR3: TGTGCCAGCAGTACACAGGGCCCCAATCAGCCCCAGCATTTT.

V is TRBV12-3 or TRBV12-4 and J is TRBJ2-1, with 8 bases fitting TRBD1. CDR3 length equals 13 residues. J lost 5 bases, V lost 3 bases, and 0 bases had no gene match. This chain's CDR3 is CASSLDRDNEQFF. As DNA, the CDR3 is TGTGCCAGCAGTTTGGACAGGGACAATGAGCAGTTCTTC.